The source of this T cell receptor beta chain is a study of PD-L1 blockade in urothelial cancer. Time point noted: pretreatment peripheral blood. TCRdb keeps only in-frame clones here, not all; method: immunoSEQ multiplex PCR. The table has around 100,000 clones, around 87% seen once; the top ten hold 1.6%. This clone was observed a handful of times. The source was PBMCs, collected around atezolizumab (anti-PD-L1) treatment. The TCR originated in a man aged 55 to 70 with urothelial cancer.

CDR3 nucleotides: TGTGCCAGCAGCTGGGACAGGACCTACGAGCAGTACTTC. Translated, it gives CASSWDRTYEQYF. The chain links TRBV5-6 to TRBJ2-7; 8 bases align to TRBD1. The V and J ends lost 3 bases and 2 bases, in that order; junction bases with no gene match: 1. Germline assignment: CDR1 SGHDT and CDR2 YYEEEE. CDR3 size: 13 residues.